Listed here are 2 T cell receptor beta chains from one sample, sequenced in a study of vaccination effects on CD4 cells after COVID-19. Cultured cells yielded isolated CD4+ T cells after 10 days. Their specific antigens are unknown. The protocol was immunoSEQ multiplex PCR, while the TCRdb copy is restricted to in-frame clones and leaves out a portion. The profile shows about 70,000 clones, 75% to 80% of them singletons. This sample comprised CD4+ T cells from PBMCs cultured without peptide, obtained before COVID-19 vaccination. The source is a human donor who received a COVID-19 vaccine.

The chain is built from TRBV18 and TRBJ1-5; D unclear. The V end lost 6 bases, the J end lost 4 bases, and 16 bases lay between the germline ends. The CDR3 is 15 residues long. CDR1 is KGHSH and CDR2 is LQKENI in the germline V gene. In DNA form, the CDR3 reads TGTGCCAGCTCCCCCACGTCCGGACCGAATCAGCCCCAGCATTTT. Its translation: CASSPTSGPNQPQHF. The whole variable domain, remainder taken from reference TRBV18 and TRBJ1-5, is NAGVMQNPRHLVRRRGQEARLRCSPMKGHSHVYWYRQLPEEGLKFMVYLQKENIIDESGMPKERFSAEFPKEGPSILRIQQVVRGDSAAYFCASSPTSGPNQPQHFGDGTRLSIL.

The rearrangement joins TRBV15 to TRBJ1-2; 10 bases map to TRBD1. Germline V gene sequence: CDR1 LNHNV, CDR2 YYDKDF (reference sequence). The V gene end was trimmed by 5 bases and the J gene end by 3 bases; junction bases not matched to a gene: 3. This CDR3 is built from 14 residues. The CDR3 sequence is CATSRDRGDYGYTF. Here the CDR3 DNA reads TGTGCCACCAGCCGGGACAGGGGAGACTATGGCTACACCTTC. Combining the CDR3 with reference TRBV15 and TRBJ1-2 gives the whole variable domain DAMVIQNPRYQVTQFGKPVTLSCSQTLNHNVMYWYQQKSSQAPKLLFHYYDKDFNNEADTPDNFQSRRPNTSFCFLDIRSPGLGDTAMYLCATSRDRGDYGYTFGSGTRLTVV.